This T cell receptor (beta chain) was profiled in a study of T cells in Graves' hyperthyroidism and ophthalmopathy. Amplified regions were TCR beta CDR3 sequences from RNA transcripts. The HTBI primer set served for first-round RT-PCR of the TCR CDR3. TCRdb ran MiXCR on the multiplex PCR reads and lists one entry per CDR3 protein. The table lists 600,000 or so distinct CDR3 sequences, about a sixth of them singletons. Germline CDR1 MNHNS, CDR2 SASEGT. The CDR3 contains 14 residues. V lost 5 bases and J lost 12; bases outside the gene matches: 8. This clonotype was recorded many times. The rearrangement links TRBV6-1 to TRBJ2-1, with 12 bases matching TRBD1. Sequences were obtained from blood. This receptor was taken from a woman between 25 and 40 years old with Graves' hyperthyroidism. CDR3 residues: CASSFTGTGGTQFF. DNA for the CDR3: TGTGCCAGCAGTTTTACCGGGACAGGGGGCACGCAGTTCTTC.